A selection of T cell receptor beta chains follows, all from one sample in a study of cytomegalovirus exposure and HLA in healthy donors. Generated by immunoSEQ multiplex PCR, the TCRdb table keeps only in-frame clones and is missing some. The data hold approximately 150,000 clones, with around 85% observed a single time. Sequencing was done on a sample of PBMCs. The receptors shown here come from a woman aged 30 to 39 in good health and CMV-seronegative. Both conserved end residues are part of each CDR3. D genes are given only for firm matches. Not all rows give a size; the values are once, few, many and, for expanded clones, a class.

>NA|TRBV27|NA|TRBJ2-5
TGTGCCAGCAGTCTGGACAGCGGAGAGACCCAGTACTTC
CASSLDSGETQYF
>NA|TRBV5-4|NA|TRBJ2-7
TGTGCCAGCAGTTCCCCGGACAGGCGGGGCGAGCAGTACTTC
CASSSPDRRGEQYF
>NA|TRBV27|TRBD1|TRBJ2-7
TGTGCCAGCAGTTTACTTTGGACAGGGGCATCCTACGAGCAGTACTTC
CASSLLWTGASYEQYF
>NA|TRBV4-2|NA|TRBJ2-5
TGTGCCAGCAGCCAAGATCCGGGAGAGACCCAGTACTTC
CASSQDPGETQYF
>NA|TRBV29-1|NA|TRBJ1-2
TGCAGCGTTGAAGATCTTCCGGGGGAACGTTCAAACTATGGCTACACCTTC
CSVEDLPGERSNYGYTF
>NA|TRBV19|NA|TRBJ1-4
TGTGCCACCAGACAGCCTCCCGAAAAACTGTTTTTT
CATRQPPEKLFF
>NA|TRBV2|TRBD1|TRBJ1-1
TGTGCCAGCACGGGGGACAGGGGGTCTTTCTTT
CASTGDRGSFF
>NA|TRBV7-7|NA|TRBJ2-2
TGTGCCAGCAGTCCTCCGGGACTCCATTGGGGCACCGGGGAGCTGTTTTTT
CASSPPGLHWGTGELFF
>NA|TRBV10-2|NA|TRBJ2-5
TGCGCCAGCAGTGAGGGCGGTCAGGAGACCCAGTACTTC
CASSEGGQETQYF
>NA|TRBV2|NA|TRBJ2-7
TGTGCCAGCAGTCAAACGACAGTTGGGTCCTACGAGCAGTACTTC
CASSQTTVGSYEQYF
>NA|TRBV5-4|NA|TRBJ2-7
TGTGCCAGCAACAGCCCCGCTTCGCCCGAGCAGTACTTC
CASNSPASPEQYF
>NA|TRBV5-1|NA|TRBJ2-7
TGCGCCAGCAGCTTGGGACCTACTACCCTCATCTCCTACGAGCAGTACTTC
CASSLGPTTLISYEQYF
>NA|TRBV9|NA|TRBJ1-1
TGTGCCAGCAGCGGTTTATCCGGGAGCACTGAAGCTTTCTTT
CASSGLSGSTEAFF
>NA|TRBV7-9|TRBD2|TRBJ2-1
TGTGCCAGCAGCTTAGGTGACGGGGGGGACAATGAGCAGTTCTTC
CASSLGDGGDNEQFF
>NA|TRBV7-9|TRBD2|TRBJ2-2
TGTGCCAGCAGCTTGCTAGCGGGCACCGGGGAGCTGTTTTTT
CASSLLAGTGELFF
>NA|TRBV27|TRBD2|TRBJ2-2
TGTGCCAGCAGTGGGGGGGTCGGGGAGCTGTTTTTT
CASSGGVGELFF
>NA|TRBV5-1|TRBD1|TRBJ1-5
TGCGCCAGCAGCCCTGGGACAGTCAATCAGCCCCAGCATTTT
CASSPGTVNQPQHF
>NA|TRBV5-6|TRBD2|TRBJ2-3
TGTGCCAGCAGCTTGAGGCGGGGGGGCCTCCCAGATACGCAGTATTTT
CASSLRRGGLPDTQYF
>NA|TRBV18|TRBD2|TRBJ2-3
TGTGCCAGCTCACCACCGGCGGGAGGGTTCACAGATACGCAGTATTTT
CASSPPAGGFTDTQYF
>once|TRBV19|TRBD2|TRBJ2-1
TGTGCCACCAGGCTTAGCGGGACGGGCAATGAGCAGTTCTTC
CATRLSGTGNEQFF